A selection of T cell receptor beta chains follows, all from one sample in a study of blood T cell repertoires in COVID-19. Sequencing used immunoSEQ multiplex PCR; TCRdb keeps in-frame clones, though not all of them. The sample includes 50,000 to 60,000 clones, around 80% of them seen just once. The specimen was peripheral blood. Receptors were obtained from a human donor in a cohort sampled during active or convalescent COVID-19. Each CDR3 is given without its conserved first and last residue.

CDR3 length: 11; J gene: TRBJ2-5; V gene: TRBV5-1; CDR3 protein: ASSTGLQETQY
CDR3 length: 12; J gene: TRBJ2-5; V gene: TRBV5-6; CDR3 protein: ASSLDRGGETQY
CDR3 length: 12; J gene: TRBJ2-3; V gene: TRBV7-9; CDR3 protein: ASSPGQGRDTQY
CDR3 length: 11; J gene: TRBJ2-5; V gene: TRBV3-1/TRBV3-2; CDR3 protein: ASSHTGGETQY
CDR3 length: 12; J gene: TRBJ1-1; V gene: TRBV6-2/TRBV6-3; CDR3 protein: ASSPSGGSTEAF
CDR3 length: 15; J gene: TRBJ2-1; V gene: TRBV7-2; CDR3 protein: ASTPLSGVGTYNEQF
CDR3 length: 11; J gene: TRBJ1-2; V gene: TRBV19; CDR3 protein: ASRTGFNYGYT
CDR3 length: 13; J gene: TRBJ2-7; V gene: TRBV11-2; CDR3 protein: ASSVGPGTAYEQY
CDR3 length: 12; J gene: TRBJ1-5; V gene: TRBV27; CDR3 protein: ASSWAGINQPQH
CDR3 length: 14; J gene: TRBJ2-1; V gene: TRBV7-2; CDR3 protein: ASSYGTNPPYNEQF
CDR3 length: 11; J gene: TRBJ2-5; V gene: TRBV27; CDR3 protein: ASRRRYQETQY
CDR3 length: 10; J gene: TRBJ2-7; V gene: TRBV7-9; CDR3 protein: ASSLINYEQY
CDR3 length: 14; J gene: TRBJ2-3; V gene: TRBV4-3; CDR3 protein: ASSQDTRQGTDTQY
CDR3 length: 16; J gene: TRBJ1-4; V gene: TRBV3-1/TRBV3-2; CDR3 protein: ASSQARDRGHANEKLF
CDR3 length: 9; J gene: TRBJ2-7; V gene: TRBV11-2; CDR3 protein: ASRQGIEQY
CDR3 length: 12; J gene: TRBJ2-7; V gene: TRBV5-5; CDR3 protein: ASSFRSTAYEQY
CDR3 length: 12; J gene: TRBJ2-7; V gene: TRBV7-8; CDR3 protein: ASSETTGESEQY
CDR3 length: 13; J gene: TRBJ2-4; V gene: TRBV5-6; CDR3 protein: ASSRPTGAKNIQY
CDR3 length: 15; J gene: TRBJ1-4; V gene: TRBV12-2; CDR3 protein: ASRLRDRAATNEKLF
CDR3 length: 14; J gene: TRBJ1-1; V gene: TRBV7-8; CDR3 protein: ASSLAPGLSNTEAF
CDR3 length: 14; J gene: TRBJ1-5; V gene: TRBV18; CDR3 protein: ASSPISGQGPGAQH
CDR3 length: 14; J gene: TRBJ2-1; V gene: TRBV19; CDR3 protein: ASSQLADSSYNEQF
CDR3 length: 16; J gene: TRBJ2-3; V gene: TRBV7-2; CDR3 protein: ASSLIGDSGGALDTQY
CDR3 length: 15; J gene: TRBJ2-2; V gene: TRBV7-3; CDR3 protein: ASSLSPGGRDTGELF
CDR3 length: 13; J gene: TRBJ1-4; V gene: TRBV4-2; CDR3 protein: ASSQLTGRDEKLF
CDR3 length: 11; J gene: TRBJ1-1; V gene: TRBV4-3; CDR3 protein: ASSRSGASEAF
CDR3 length: 13; J gene: TRBJ1-6; V gene: TRBV7-2; CDR3 protein: ASSLEGGGRSPLH
CDR3 length: 13; J gene: TRBJ1-5; V gene: TRBV5-1; CDR3 protein: ASSLVPGGNQPQH
CDR3 length: 12; J gene: TRBJ2-2; V gene: TRBV5-1; CDR3 protein: ASSLRQGSGELF
CDR3 length: 10; J gene: TRBJ2-2; V gene: TRBV7-7; CDR3 protein: ASSSDSGELF
CDR3 length: 13; J gene: TRBJ2-1; V gene: TRBV19; CDR3 protein: ASSPGGRGYNEQF
CDR3 length: 13; J gene: TRBJ1-1; V gene: TRBV7-9; CDR3 protein: ASSPQIYKNTEAF
CDR3 length: 15; J gene: TRBJ2-2; V gene: TRBV7-2; CDR3 protein: ASSSRLGTGHTGELF
CDR3 length: 11; J gene: TRBJ2-5; V gene: TRBV6-2/TRBV6-3; CDR3 protein: ASSLDFQETQY
CDR3 length: 13; J gene: TRBJ2-1; V gene: TRBV7-8; CDR3 protein: ASSLVMGGPHEQF
CDR3 length: 12; J gene: TRBJ1-2; V gene: TRBV2; CDR3 protein: ASSLDRGFLGYT
CDR3 length: 16; J gene: TRBJ2-7; V gene: TRBV30; CDR3 protein: AWSPPGLAGGPVSEQY
CDR3 length: 14; J gene: TRBJ1-2; V gene: TRBV4-2; CDR3 protein: ASSRGQPFTNYGYT
CDR3 length: 11; J gene: TRBJ2-7; V gene: TRBV3-1/TRBV3-2; CDR3 protein: ATSRDSSYEQY
CDR3 length: 11; J gene: TRBJ1-2; V gene: TRBV29-1; CDR3 protein: SFDRGIGYGYT
CDR3 length: 11; J gene: TRBJ1-2; V gene: TRBV7-9; CDR3 protein: ASSQGRGLGYT